This T cell receptor (beta chain) was obtained from a study of blood T cell repertoires in COVID-19. Study-level background: T cells, B-cell-depleted T cells, or PBMCs provided the cDNA or gDNA that served as material.

CDR1 and CDR2 (germline): SGHRS, YFSETQ. Trimming cost V 2 bases and J 8 bases; bases outside gene matches: 4. This CDR3 has 14 amino acids. Measured with immunoSEQ multiplex PCR; TCRdb has only the in-frame clones, and not every one. The data contain around 72,000 clones, 70% to 90% of them singletons. This chain connects TRBV5-1 to TRBJ1-6, with 7 bases lining up with TRBD1. The sequencing input was peripheral blood. The clonotype originates from a woman older than 75 with acute or convalescent COVID-19. CDR3 DNA sequence: TGCGCCAGCAGCTTACCAGGGGGAGATTCACCCCTCCACTTT. Translating it yields CASSLPGGDSPLHF.